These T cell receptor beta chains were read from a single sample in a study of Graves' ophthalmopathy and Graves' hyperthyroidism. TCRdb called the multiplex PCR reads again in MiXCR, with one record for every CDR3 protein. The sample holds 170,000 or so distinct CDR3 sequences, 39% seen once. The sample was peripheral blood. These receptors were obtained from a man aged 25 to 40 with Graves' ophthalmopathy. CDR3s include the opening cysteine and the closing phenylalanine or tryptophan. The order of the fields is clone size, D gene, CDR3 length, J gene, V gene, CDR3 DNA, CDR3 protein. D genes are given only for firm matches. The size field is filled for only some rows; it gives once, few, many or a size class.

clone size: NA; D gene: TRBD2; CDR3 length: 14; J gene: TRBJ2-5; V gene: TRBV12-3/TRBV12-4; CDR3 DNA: TGTGCCAGCACCCTAGCGGGAGTTTTGGAGACCCAGTACTTC; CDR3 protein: CASTLAGVLETQYF
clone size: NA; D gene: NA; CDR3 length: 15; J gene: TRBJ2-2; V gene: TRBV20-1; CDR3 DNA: TGCAGTGCTAAGCGGCGACAGGCGAACACCGGGGAGCTGTTTTTT; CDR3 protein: CSAKRRQANTGELFF
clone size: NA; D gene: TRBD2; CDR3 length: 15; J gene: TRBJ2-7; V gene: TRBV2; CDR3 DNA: TGTGCCAGCAGTGTGAGCGGGAGGAGCACCTACGAGCAGTACTTC; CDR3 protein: CASSVSGRSTYEQYF
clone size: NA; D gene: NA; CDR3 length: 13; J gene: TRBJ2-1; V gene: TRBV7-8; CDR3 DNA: TGTGCCAGCAGCCCAGATGTATACAATGAGCAGTTCTTC; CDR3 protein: CASSPDVYNEQFF
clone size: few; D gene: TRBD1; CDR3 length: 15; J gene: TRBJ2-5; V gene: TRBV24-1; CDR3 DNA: TGTGCCACCAGTCCGAGACAGGGGAGTGGAGAGACCCAGTACTTC; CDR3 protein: CATSPRQGSGETQYF
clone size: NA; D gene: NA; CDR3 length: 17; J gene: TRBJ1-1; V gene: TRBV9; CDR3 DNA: TGTGCCAGCAGCGGACTGGGGGGGGGATTTGGAGGTGCTGAAGCTTTCTTT; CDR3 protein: CASSGLGGGFGGAEAFF
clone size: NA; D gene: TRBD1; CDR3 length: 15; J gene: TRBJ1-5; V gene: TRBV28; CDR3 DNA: TGTGCCAGCAGTCACAGGGCAGGGGGTCTTCAGCCCCAGCATTTT; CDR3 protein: CASSHRAGGLQPQHF
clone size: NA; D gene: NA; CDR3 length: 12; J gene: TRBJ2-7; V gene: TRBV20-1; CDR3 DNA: TGCAGTGGTCTCCCTAGGCGCTCCGAGCAGTACTTC; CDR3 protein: CSGLPRRSEQYF
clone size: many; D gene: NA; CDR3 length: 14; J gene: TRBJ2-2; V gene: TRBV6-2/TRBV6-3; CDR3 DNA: TGTGCCAGCAGGCTGGACTGGAACGGCGGGGAGCTGTTTTTT; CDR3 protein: CASRLDWNGGELFF
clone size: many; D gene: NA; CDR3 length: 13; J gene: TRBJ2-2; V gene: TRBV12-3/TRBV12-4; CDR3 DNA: TGTGCCAGCACCCTCGGGTACACCGGGGAGCTGTTTTTT; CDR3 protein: CASTLGYTGELFF
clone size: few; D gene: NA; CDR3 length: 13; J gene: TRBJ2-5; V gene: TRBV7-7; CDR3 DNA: TGTGCTAGCAGCTTTGGAATCCAAGAGACCCAGTACTTC; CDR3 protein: CASSFGIQETQYF
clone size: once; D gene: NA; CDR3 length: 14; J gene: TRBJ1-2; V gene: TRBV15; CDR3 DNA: TGTGCCACCAGCAGAGACAGGGCTGGCTATGGCTACACCTTC; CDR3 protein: CATSRDRAGYGYTF
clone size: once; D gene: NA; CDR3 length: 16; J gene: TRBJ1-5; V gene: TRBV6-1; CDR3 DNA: TGTGCCAGCAGTGTCAGCAGGGGTCATAGCAATCAGCCCCAGCATTTT; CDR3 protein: CASSVSRGHSNQPQHF
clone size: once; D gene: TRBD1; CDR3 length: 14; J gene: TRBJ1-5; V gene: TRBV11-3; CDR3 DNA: TGTGCCAGCAGCTTTCAGGGGGTAGATCAGCCCCAGCATTTT; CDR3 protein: CASSFQGVDQPQHF
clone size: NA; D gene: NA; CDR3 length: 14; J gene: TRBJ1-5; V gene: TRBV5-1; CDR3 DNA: TGCGCCAGCAGCTTGGGGACACCTAATCAGCCCCAGCATTTT; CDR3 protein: CASSLGTPNQPQHF
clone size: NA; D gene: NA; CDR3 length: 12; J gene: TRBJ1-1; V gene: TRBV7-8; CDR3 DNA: TGTGCCAGCAGCTTGTGGGGGGCAGAAGCTTTCTTT; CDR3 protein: CASSLWGAEAFF
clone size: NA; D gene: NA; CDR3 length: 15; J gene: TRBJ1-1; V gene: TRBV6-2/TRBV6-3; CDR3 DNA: TGTGCCAGCAGTAACGGACACCCCATGAACACTGAAGCTTTCTTT; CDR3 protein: CASSNGHPMNTEAFF
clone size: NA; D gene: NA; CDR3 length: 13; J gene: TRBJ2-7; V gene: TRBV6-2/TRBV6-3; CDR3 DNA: TGTGCCAGCAGTTCCTTTATCGGCTACGAGCAGTACTTC; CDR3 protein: CASSSFIGYEQYF
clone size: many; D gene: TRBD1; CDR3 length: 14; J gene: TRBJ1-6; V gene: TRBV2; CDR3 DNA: TGTGCCAGCATCTATGACAGGGGGCTTTCACCCCTCCACTTT; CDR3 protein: CASIYDRGLSPLHF
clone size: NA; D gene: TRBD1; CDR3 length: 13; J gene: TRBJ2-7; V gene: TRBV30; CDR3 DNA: TGTGCCTCGCCACGGACAGGTTCCTACGAGCAGTACTTC; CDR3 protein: CASPRTGSYEQYF
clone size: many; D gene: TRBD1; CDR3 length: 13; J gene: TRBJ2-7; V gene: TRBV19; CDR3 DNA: TGTGCCAGCGCCGGGACAGGGTCCTACGAGCAGTACTTC; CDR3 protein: CASAGTGSYEQYF
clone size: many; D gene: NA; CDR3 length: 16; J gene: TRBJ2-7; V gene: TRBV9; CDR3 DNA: TGTGCCAGCAGCGTAGACCCCGTTCAATACTCCTACGAGCAGTACTTC; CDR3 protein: CASSVDPVQYSYEQYF
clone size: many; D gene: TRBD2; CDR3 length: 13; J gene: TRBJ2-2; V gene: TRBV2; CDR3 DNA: TGTGCCAGCAGTGGTTTCCTAGCGGGTCAGCTGTTTTTT; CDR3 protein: CASSGFLAGQLFF
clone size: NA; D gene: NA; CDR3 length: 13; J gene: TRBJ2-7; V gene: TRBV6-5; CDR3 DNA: TGTGCCAGCAGTTACTCGGTAGGGGGCGAGCAGTACTTC; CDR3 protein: CASSYSVGGEQYF
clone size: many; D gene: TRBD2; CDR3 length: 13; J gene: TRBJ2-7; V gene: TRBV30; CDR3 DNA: TGTGCCTGGGCCGGGACTAGCGTCTACGAGCAGTACTTC; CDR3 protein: CAWAGTSVYEQYF
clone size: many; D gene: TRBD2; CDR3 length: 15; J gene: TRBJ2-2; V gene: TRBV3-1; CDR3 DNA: TGTGCCAGCAGCCGCGGCGGGAGTCGAACCGGGGAGCTGTTTTTT; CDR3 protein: CASSRGGSRTGELFF
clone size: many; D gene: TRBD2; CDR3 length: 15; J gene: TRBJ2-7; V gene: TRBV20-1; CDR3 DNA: TGCAGTGCTAGAGAGCAGCGGGAGGGAACCTACGAGCAGTACTTC; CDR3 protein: CSAREQREGTYEQYF
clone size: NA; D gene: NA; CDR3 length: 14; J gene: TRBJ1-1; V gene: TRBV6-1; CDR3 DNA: TGTGCCAGCAGTCGGGACCCCGGGGACACTGAAGCTTTCTTT; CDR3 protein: CASSRDPGDTEAFF
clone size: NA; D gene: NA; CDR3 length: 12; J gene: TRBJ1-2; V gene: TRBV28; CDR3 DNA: TGTGCCAGCAAAGTAATAGACAGGAGCTACACCTTC; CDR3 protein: CASKVIDRSYTF
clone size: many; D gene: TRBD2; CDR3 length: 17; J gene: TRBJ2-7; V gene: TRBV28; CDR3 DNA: TGTGCCAGCAGTTCTGAGCGGGAGGCCCGTTTTATCTACGAGCAGTACTTC; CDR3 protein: CASSSEREARFIYEQYF
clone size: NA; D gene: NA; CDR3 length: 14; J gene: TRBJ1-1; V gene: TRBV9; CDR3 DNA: TGTGCCAGCAGCGTAGTCACCGGGAACACTGAAGCTTTCTTT; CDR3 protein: CASSVVTGNTEAFF
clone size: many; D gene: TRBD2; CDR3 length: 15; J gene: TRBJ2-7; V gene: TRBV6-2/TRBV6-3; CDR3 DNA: TGTGCCAGCAGTTACCCCGGGACTAGCTTCTACGAGCAGTACTTC; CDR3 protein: CASSYPGTSFYEQYF
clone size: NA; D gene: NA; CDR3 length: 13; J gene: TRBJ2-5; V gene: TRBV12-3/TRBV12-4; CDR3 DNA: TGTGCCAGCAGCCTCCCATCCCGGGAGACCCAGTACTTC; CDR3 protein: CASSLPSRETQYF
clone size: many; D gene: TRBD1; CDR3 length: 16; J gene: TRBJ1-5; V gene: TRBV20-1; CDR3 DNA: TGCAGTGCTGGTGGAGAAGGGGGCGTCGGACATCAGCCCCAGCATTTT; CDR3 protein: CSAGGEGGVGHQPQHF
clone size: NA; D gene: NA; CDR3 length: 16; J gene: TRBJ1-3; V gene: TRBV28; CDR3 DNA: TGTGCCAGCAGTTGGGCCCCTAGGAGCTCTGGAAACACCATATATTTT; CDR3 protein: CASSWAPRSSGNTIYF
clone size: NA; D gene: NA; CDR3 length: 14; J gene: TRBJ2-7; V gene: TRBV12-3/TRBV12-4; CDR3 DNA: TGTGCCAGCAGTTTATCTTCTAGGACCTACGAGCAGTACTTC; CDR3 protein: CASSLSSRTYEQYF
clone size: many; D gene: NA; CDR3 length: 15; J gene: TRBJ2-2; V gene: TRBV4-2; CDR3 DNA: TGTGCCAGCAGCCAAGAATCACAGGGTTACGGGGAGCTGTTTTTT; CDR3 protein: CASSQESQGYGELFF
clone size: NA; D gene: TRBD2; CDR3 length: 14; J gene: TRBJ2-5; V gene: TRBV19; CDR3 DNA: TGTGCCAGTAGTTTAAAGCGGGGAGAAGAGACCCAGTACTTC; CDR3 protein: CASSLKRGEETQYF
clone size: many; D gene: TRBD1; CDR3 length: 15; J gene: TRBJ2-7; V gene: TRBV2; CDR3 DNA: TGTGCCAGCAGCCGAGGGGGCCTTGGGAACTACGAGCAGTACTTC; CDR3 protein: CASSRGGLGNYEQYF
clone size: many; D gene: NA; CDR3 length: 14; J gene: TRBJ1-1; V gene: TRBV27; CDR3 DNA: TGTGCCAGCAGTTCTGGGTCTATGAACACTGAAGCTTTCTTT; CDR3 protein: CASSSGSMNTEAFF
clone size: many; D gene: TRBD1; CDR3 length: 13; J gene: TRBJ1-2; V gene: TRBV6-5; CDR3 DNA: TGTGCCAGCAGCCTTGACAGGGTTCATGGCTACACCTTC; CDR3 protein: CASSLDRVHGYTF
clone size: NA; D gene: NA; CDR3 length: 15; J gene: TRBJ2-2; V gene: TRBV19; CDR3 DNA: TGTGCCAGTACTGGGCAGAGGGTTGACACCGGGGAGCTGTTTTTT; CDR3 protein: CASTGQRVDTGELFF
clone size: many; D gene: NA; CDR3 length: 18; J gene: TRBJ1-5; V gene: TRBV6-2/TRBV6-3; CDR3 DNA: TGTGCCAGCAGTTACCCAAGACAGGTCTTCTCCCGGGATCAGCCCCAGCATTTT; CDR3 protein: CASSYPRQVFSRDQPQHF
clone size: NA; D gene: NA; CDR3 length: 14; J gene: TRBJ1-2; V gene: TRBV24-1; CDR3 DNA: TGTGCCACCAGTGATTTCGACGGAACCTATGGCTACACCTTC; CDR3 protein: CATSDFDGTYGYTF
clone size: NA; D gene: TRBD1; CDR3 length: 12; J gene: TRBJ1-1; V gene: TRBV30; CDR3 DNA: TGTGCCTGGAGTGTAAAGGGGGCCGTAGCTTTCTTT; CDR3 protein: CAWSVKGAVAFF
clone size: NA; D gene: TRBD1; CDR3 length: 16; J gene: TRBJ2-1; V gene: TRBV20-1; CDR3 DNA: TGCAGTGCTAGAGATGGAGGACAGGGGAGCTACAATGAGCAGTTCTTC; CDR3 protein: CSARDGGQGSYNEQFF
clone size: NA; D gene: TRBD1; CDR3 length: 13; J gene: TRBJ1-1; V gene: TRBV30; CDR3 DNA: TGTGCCTGGAGTCTAACAGGGGCGGATGAAGCTTTCTTT; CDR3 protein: CAWSLTGADEAFF
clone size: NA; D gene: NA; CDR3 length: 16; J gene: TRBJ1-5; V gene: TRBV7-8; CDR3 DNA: TGTGCCAGCAGCTTAGGATCACAGTTTAGCAATCAGCCCCAGCATTTT; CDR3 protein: CASSLGSQFSNQPQHF
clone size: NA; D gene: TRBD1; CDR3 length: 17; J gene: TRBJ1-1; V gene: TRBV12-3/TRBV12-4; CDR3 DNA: TGTGCCAGCAGTTTTACAGGGGGCGGGTTGGTGAACACTGAAGCTTTCTTT; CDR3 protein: CASSFTGGGLVNTEAFF
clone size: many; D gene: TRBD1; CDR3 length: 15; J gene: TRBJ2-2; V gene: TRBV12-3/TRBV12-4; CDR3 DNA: TGTGCCAGCAGTTTCGGGACAGGGGTCACCGGGGAGCTGTTTTTT; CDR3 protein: CASSFGTGVTGELFF
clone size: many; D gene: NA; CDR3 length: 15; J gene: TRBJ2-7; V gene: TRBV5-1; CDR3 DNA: TGCGCCAGCAGCCCTGGGGACCGTTACTCCTACGAGCAGTACTTC; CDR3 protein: CASSPGDRYSYEQYF
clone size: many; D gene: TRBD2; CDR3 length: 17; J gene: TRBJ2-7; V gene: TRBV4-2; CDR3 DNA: TGTGCCAGCAGCCAAGACTCGGGACTAGCGGGAGGAAACGAGCAGTACTTC; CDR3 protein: CASSQDSGLAGGNEQYF
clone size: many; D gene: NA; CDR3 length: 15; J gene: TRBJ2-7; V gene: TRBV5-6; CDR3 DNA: TGTGCCAGCAGCTTGATCGGGCAGGGATCTAACGAGCAGTACTTC; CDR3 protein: CASSLIGQGSNEQYF
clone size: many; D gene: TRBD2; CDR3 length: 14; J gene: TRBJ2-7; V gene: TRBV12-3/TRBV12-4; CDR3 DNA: TGTGCCAGCAGTCCAGTAGCGGGAGCCTACGAGCAGTACTTC; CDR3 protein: CASSPVAGAYEQYF
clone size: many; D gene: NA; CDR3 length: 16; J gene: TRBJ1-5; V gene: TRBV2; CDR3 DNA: TGTGCCAGCAGTGGAGAAAGGAGCCTTAGCAATCAGCCCCAGCATTTT; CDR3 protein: CASSGERSLSNQPQHF